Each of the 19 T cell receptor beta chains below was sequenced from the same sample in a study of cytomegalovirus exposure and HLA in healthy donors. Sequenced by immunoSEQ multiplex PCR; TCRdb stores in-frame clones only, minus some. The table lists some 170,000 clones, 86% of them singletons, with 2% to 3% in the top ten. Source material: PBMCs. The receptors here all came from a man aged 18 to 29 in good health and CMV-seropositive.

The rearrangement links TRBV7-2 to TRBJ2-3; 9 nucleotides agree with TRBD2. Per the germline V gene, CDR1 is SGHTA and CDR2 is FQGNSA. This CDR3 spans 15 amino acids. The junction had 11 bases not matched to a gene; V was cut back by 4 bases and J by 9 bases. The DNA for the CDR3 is TGTGCCAGCAGCTCTAGTGGCGGGAGGGCCGTAACGCAGTATTTT. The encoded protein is CASSSSGGRAVTQYF.

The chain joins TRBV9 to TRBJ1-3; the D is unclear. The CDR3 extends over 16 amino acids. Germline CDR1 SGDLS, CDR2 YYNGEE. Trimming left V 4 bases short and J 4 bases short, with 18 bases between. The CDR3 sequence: CASSPGGGDSGNTIYF. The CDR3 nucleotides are TGTGCCAGCAGCCCCGGTGGCGGGGATTCAGGAAACACCATATATTTT.

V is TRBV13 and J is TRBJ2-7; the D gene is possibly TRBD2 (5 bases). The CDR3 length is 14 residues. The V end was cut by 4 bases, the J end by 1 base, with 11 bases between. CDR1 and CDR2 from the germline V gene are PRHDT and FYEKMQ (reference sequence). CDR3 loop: CASSSVALSYEQYF. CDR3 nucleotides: TGTGCCAGCAGCTCTGTAGCGTTATCCTACGAGCAGTACTTC.

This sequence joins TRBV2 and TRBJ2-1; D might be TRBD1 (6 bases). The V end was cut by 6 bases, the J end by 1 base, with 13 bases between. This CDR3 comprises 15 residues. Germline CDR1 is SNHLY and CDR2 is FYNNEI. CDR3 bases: TGTGCCAGCAGCGAGTTCAGGGGTTCCTACAATGAGCAGTTCTTC. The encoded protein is CASSEFRGSYNEQFF.

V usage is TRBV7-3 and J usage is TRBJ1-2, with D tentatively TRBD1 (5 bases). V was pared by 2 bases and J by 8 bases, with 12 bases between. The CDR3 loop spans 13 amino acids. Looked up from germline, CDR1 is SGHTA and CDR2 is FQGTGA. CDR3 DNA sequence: TGTGCCAGCAGCTTAGATTCGGGGGGAGGCTACACCTTC. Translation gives CASSLDSGGGYTF.

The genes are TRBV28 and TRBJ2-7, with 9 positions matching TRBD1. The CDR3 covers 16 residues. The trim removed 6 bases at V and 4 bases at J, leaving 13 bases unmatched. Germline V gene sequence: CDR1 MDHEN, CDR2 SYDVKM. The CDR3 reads CASRISDRGVRYEQYF. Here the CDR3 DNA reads TGTGCCAGCAGGATATCTGACAGGGGGGTTCGGTACGAGCAGTACTTC.

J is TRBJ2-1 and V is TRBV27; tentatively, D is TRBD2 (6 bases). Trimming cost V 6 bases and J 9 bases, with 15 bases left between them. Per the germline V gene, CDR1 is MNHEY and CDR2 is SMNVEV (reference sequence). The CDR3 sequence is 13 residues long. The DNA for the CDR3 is TGTGCCAGCAGCACCGGGAGTGGTGGTGAGCAGTTCTTC. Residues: CASSTGSGGEQFF.

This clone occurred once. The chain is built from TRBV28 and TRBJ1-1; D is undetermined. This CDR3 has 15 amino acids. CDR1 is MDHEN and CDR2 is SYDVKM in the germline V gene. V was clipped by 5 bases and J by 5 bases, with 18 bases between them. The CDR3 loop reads CASSIRKGGMTEAFF. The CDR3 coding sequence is TGTGCCAGCAGTATACGAAAGGGAGGGATGACTGAAGCTTTCTTT.

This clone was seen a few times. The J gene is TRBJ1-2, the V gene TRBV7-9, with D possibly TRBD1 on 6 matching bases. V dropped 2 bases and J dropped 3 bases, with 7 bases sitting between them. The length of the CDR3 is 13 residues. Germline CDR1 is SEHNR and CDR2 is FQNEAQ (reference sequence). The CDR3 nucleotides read TGTGCCAGCAGCTTAAAGGGGGACTATGGCTACACCTTC. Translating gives CASSLKGDYGYTF.

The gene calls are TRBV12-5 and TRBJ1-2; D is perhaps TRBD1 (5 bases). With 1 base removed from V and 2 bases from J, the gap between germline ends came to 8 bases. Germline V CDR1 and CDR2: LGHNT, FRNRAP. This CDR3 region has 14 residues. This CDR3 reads CASGLDTGNYGYTF. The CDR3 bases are TGTGCTAGTGGTTTGGATACAGGAAACTATGGCTACACCTTC.

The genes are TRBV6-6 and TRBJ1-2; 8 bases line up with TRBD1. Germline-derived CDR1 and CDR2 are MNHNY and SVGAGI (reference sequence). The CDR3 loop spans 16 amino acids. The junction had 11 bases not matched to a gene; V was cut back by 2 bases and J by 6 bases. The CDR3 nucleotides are TGTGCCAGCAGTTACCTGGTGTTGACAGGGGAAGATGGCTACACCTTC. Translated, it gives CASSYLVLTGEDGYTF.

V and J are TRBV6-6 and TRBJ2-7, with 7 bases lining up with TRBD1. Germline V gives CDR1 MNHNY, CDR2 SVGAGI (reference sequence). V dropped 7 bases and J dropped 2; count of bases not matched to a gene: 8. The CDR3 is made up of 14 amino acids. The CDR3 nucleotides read TGTGCCAGCACCCCAGGCCAGGGGGCCTACGAGCAGTACTTC. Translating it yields CASTPGQGAYEQYF.

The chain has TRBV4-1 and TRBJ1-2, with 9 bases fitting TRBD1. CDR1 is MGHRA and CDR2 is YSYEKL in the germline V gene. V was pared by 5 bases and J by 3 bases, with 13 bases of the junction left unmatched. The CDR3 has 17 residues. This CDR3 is CASSSTPTGGYDYGYTF. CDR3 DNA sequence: TGCGCCAGCAGCTCCACCCCTACAGGGGGCTATGACTATGGCTACACCTTC.

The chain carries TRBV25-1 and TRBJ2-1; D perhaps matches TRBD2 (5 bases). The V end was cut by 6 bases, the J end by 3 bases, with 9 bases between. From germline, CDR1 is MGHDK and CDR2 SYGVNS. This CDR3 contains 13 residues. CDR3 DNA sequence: TGTGCCAGCAGACGGACTGGCTACAATGAGCAGTTCTTC. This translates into CASRRTGYNEQFF. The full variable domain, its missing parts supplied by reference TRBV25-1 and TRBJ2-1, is EADIYQTPRYLVIGTGKKITLECSQTMGHDKMYWYQQDPGMELHLIHYSYGVNSTEKGDLSSESTVSRIRTEHFPLTLESARPSHTSQYLCASRRTGYNEQFFGPGTRLTVL.

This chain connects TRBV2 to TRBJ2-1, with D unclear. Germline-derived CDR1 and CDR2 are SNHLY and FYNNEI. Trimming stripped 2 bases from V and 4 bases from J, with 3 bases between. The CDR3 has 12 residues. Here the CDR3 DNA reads TGTGCCAGCAGTGAACGTTACAATGAGCAGTTCTTC. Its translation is CASSERYNEQFF. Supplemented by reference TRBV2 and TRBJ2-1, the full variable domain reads EPEVTQTPSHQVTQMGQEVILRCVPISNHLYFYWYRQILGQKVEFLVSFYNNEISEKSEIFDDQFSVERPDGSNFTLKIRSTKLEDSAMYFCASSERYNEQFFGPGTRLTVL.

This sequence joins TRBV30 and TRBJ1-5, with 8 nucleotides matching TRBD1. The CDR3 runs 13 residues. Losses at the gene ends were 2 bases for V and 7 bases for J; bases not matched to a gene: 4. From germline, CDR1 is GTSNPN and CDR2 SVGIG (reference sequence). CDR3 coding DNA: TGTGCCTGGAGTACGTCAGGGGGCCAGCCCCAGCATTTT. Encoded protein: CAWSTSGGQPQHF. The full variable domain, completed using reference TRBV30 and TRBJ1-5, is SQTIHQWPATLVQPVGSPLSLECTVEGTSNPNLYWYRQAAGRGLQLLFYSVGIGQISSEVPQNLSASRPQDRQFILSSKKLLLSDSGFYLCAWSTSGGQPQHFGDGTRLSIL.

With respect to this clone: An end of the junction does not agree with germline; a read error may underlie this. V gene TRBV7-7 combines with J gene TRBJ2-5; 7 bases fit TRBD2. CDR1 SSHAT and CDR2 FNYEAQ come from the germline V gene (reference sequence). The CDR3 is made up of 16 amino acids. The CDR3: CASSFGVTGGPETQYF. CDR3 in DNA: TGTGCTAGCAGCTTCGGTGTTACGGGGGGTCCCGAGACCCAGTACTTC.

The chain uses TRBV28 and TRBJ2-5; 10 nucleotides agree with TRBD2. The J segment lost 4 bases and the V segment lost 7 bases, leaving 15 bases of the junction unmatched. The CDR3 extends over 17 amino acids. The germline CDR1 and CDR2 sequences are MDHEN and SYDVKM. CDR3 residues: CASTLAASGRDGETQYF. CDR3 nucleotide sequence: TGTGCCAGCACCCTGGCGGCTAGCGGGAGAGACGGAGAGACCCAGTACTTC.

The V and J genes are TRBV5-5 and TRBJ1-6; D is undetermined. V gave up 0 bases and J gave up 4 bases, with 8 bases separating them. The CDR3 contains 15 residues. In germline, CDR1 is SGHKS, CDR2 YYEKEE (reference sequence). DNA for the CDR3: TGTGCCAGCAGCTTGGGGCACGCTTATAATTCACCCCTCCACTTT. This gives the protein CASSLGHAYNSPLHF.